This TCR beta chain was captured by sequencing in a study of T cell responses to AZD1222 COVID-19 vaccine. This CDR3 region has 13 residues. Between the trimmed V and J ends, which lost 5 bases and 10 bases, there was a span of 12 bases. Germline assignment: CDR1 SNHLY and CDR2 FYNNEI. TCRdb's copy holds only in-frame clones and misses some; the assay was immunoSEQ multiplex PCR. The sample shows 100,000 to 150,000 clones, roughly 89% of them seen only once. Study-level findings and limits: Spike was spanned by vaccine-associated CD4 TCRs, which were dominant at 160-218 and 743-854.

Notes on this clone: The antigen remains undetermined.

This chain uses TRBV2 with TRBJ1-6, with TRBD1 as a possible D gene (5 bases). Source: peripheral blood, taken on day 0 of AZD1222 vaccination. This clonotype was sampled from an adult in good health. The CDR3 DNA follows: TGTGCCAGCAGTCGGGGGACGGTATCACCCCTCCACTTT. This sequence encodes CASSRGTVSPLHF.